The 19 T cell receptor beta chains presented below share a single source sample, sequenced in a study of T cell repertoires in cytomegalovirus infection. TCRdb processed the reads anew with MiXCR; each CDR3 protein has one entry. The sample holds 700,000 to 850,000 distinct CDR3 sequences, 30% to 35% seen once. Their cognate antigens are unknown. This sample comprised cultured CD8+ T cells from PBMCs, obtained from culture after CMV antigen stimulation. The receptors come from a human donor in good health (CMV status not recorded). Some clones in this sample may be carry-over from other donors' samples.

This clonotype has a handful of counts. The chain has TRBV10-3 and TRBJ2-3, with D tentatively TRBD2 (7 bases). Germline V lookup: CDR1 ENHRY, CDR2 SYGVKD. The CDR3 sequence is 15 residues long. V was shortened by 2 bases and J by 6 bases, with 15 bases between the two germline ends. CDR3 nucleotides: TGTGCCATCAGTGAGGGACGGGGGGCTCAGGATACGCAGTATTTT. This translates into CAISEGRGAQDTQYF.

In this sample, this clonotype turned up a few times. This chain connects TRBV7-4 to TRBJ2-1, with 7 bases fitting TRBD2. V dropped 3 bases and J dropped 0; count of bases not matched to a gene: 5. This CDR3 has 16 amino acids. Germline V CDR1 and CDR2: SGHVT, SQSDAQ. CDR3 in DNA: TGTGCCAGCAGCTTGGGGGACTACAGCTCCTACAATGAGCAGTTCTTC. Residues: CASSLGDYSSYNEQFF. Complete variable domain (other parts from reference TRBV7-4 and TRBJ2-1): GAGVSQSPRYKVAKRGRDVALRCDSISGHVTLYWYRQTLGQGSEVLTYSQSDAQRDKSGRPSGRFSAERPERSVSTLKIQRTEQGDSAVYLCASSLGDYSSYNEQFFGPGTRLTVL.

The rearrangement uses TRBV12-5 and TRBJ2-3; no clear D. CDR1 is LGHNT and CDR2 is FRNRAP in the germline V gene. The CDR3 consists of 13 residues. Trimming took off 2 bases at V and 5 bases at J, with 8 bases between the two ends. DNA for the CDR3: TGTGCTAGTGGTTTGCCCATGGTAGATACGCAGTATTTT. It encodes CASGLPMVDTQYF.

This chain connects TRBV23-1 to TRBJ1-2, with a tentative D call TRBD1 (5 bases). TRBV23-1 is reported as an ORF; its role is uncertain. With 3 bases removed from V and 8 bases from J, the gap between germline ends came to 16 bases. The CDR3 loop spans 14 amino acids. In DNA, the CDR3 is TGCGCCAGCAGTCACCAGGGACTCGGAGCCGGCTACACCTTC. It codes for CASSHQGLGAGYTF.

This clonotype was recorded at least ten times. This chain connects TRBV7-8 to TRBJ1-5, with D perhaps matching TRBD1 (5 bases). Germline V gene lookup returns CDR1 SGHVS and CDR2 FQNEAQ. Trimming stripped 4 bases from V and 0 bases from J, with 10 bases between. This CDR3 has 15 amino acids. DNA of the CDR3: TGTGCCAGCAGCTCACAGGTTTATAGCAATCAGCCCCAGCATTTT. It encodes CASSSQVYSNQPQHF.

V and J are TRBV5-6 and TRBJ2-1; a possible D gene is TRBD2 (6 bases). This CDR3 comprises 15 residues. V shed 0 bases and J shed 8 bases, with 15 bases lying between them. Per the germline V gene, CDR1 is SGHDT and CDR2 is YYEEEE. Here the CDR3 reads CASSLGGEEYDEQFF. The CDR3 DNA reads as TGTGCCAGCAGCTTGGGCGGGGAGGAATACGATGAGCAGTTCTTC.

The chain has TRBV4-3 and TRBJ2-5, with D possibly being TRBD2 (5 bases). Germline V gene lookup returns CDR1 LGHNA and CDR2 YSLEER. The CDR3 runs to 16 residues. V lost 0 bases and J 5 bases, leaving 16 bases between the germline ends. The CDR3 region is CASSQELQTSGETQYF. The CDR3 DNA reads TGCGCCAGCAGCCAAGAACTGCAGACCTCGGGGGAGACCCAGTACTTC.

This clonotype was counted a few times. The chain links TRBV5-6 to TRBJ1-1; D unresolved. The germline gives CDR1 SGHDT, CDR2 YYEEEE. Deletions cut 2 bases from V and 0 bases from J, with 8 bases between. The CDR3 contains 14 residues. For the CDR3, the DNA is TGTGCCAGCAGCTTCAAGGAGTTGAACACTGAAGCTTTCTTT. Translated: CASSFKELNTEAFF.

The chain couples TRBV11-2 to TRBJ2-7; D possibly corresponds to TRBD1 (5 bases). The CDR3 is 12 amino acids. The V gene's germline CDR1 is SGHAT and CDR2 FQNNGV. The V end lost 4 bases, the J end lost 6 bases, and 10 bases lay between the germline ends. CDR3 residues: CASSSRQSEQYF. DNA of the CDR3: TGTGCCAGCAGCTCCCGACAGTCCGAGCAGTACTTC.

This chain joins TRBV6-5 and TRBJ2-7, with 9 nucleotides matching TRBD1. Trimming cost V 5 bases and J 4 bases; bases outside gene matches: 6. CDR3 length: 14 residues. Germline V gene sequence: CDR1 MNHEY, CDR2 SVGAGI. CDR3 sequence: CASSPSGQGYEQYV. The CDR3, as DNA: TGTGCCAGCAGTCCGTCGGGACAGGGTTACGAGCAGTACGTC.

The CDR3 coding sequence is TGCAGTGCTAGAGCTCGACAGGGGGCCGGTGAAGCTTTCTTT. This gives the protein CSARARQGAGEAFF. The gene calls are TRBV20-1 and TRBJ1-1; 10 bases fit TRBD1. With V trimmed by 1 base and J by 7 bases, 6 bases remained unmatched. The germline V gene has CDR1 DFQATT and CDR2 SNEGSKA (reference sequence). This CDR3 region has 14 residues.

This clonotype has a count of ten or more. The chain carries TRBV7-6 and TRBJ2-7; tentative D call: TRBD1 (6 bases). This CDR3 has 14 residues. CDR1 is SGHVS and CDR2 is FNYEAQ in the germline V gene. With 3 bases removed from V and 0 bases from J, the gap between germline ends came to 9 bases. CDR3 residues: CASSLDRRSYEQYF. DNA of the CDR3: TGTGCCAGCAGCTTGGACAGACGCTCCTACGAGCAGTACTTC.

The genes are TRBV7-9 and TRBJ2-1; no reliable D call. Germline CDR1 reads SEHNR; CDR2 reads FQNEAQ (reference sequence). V lost 3 bases and J 4 bases, leaving 10 bases between the germline ends. The CDR3 extends over 14 amino acids. DNA for the CDR3: TGTGCCAGCAGCTTTTCGGCAGCTTACAATGAGCAGTTCTTC. Its protein is CASSFSAAYNEQFF.

The chain recombines TRBV7-6 with TRBJ1-5; D gene uncertain. The germline CDR1 and CDR2 sequences are SGHVS and FNYEAQ. The V end was cut by 5 bases, the J end by 4 bases, with 9 bases between. This CDR3 is 13 amino acids long. CDR3 DNA sequence: TGTGCCAGCAGCCCGGCATGGAATCAGCCCCAGCATTTT. Its translation is CASSPAWNQPQHF.

The genes are TRBV6-1 and TRBJ2-2; unclear D gene. There are 13 residues in the CDR3. Germline V CDR1 and CDR2: MNHNS, SASEGT. V was pared by 6 bases and J by 2 bases, with 7 bases between. CDR3: CASRSQNTGELFF. CDR3 DNA: TGTGCCAGCAGGTCACAAAACACCGGGGAGCTGTTTTTT.

The genes are TRBV7-8 and TRBJ1-6; no definite D call. V was cut by 2 bases and J by 13 bases, with 12 bases left in between. Germline assignment: CDR1 SGHVS and CDR2 FQNEAQ. The CDR3 runs 13 residues. CDR3 nucleotides: TGTGCCAGCAGCTTAAGGCCGGCCAGGCCCCTCCACTTT. Its protein product is CASSLRPARPLHF.

Only a few counts were recorded for this clonotype. V is TRBV12-3 or TRBV12-4 and J is TRBJ2-2; D assignment may be TRBD1 or TRBD2 (5 bases each). V was pared by 3 bases and J by 7 bases, with 18 bases between. The CDR3 consists of 16 residues. The DNA of the CDR3 is TGTGCCAGCAGTTTCATGTCAGGGCAAGGAGGCGGGGAGCTGTTTTTT. Residues: CASSFMSGQGGGELFF.

This clonotype was observed a few times. The J gene is TRBJ1-2, the V gene TRBV27, with no clear D. The germline V gene has CDR1 MNHEY and CDR2 SMNVEV (reference sequence). V lost 2 bases and J lost 1, with 11 bases in between. The CDR3 has 15 residues. The CDR3 here is CASSLSIGGNYGYTF. The CDR3 bases are TGTGCCAGCAGTTTAAGTATTGGCGGTAACTATGGCTACACCTTC.

This clonotype turned up a few times. J is TRBJ1-2 and V is TRBV13; D remains unclear. This CDR3 is built from 12 residues. CDR1 PRHDT and CDR2 FYEKMQ come from the germline V gene (reference sequence). Trimming shortened V by 8 bases and J by 3 bases, and 10 bases separated the two germline ends. The CDR3 DNA follows: TGTGCCAGCCTCTCCGTGGACTATGGCTACACCTTC. Encoded protein: CASLSVDYGYTF.